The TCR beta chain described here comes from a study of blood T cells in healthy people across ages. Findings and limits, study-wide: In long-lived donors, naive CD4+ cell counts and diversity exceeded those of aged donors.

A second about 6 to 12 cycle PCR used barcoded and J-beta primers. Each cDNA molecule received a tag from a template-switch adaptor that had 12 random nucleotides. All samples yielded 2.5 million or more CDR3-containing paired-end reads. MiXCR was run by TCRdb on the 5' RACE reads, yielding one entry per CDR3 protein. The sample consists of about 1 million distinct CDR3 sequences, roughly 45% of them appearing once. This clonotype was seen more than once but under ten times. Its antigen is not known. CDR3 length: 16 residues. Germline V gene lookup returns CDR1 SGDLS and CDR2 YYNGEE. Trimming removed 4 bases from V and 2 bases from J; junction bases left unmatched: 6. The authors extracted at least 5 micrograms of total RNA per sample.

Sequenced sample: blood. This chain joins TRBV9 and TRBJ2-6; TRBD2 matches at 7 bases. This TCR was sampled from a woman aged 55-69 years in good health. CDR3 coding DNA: TGTGCCAGCAGCCTGGGAGGGTTGACTGGGGCCAACGTCCTGACTTTC. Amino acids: CASSLGGLTGANVLTF.